This T cell receptor beta chain was sequenced for a study of low-dose radiotherapy and immunotherapy resistance in tumors. Study context: Cohort 2, a group dosed every two weeks at 1 Gy per fraction, received 13 Gy in total over 26 weeks.

Both TCRalpha and TCRbeta chains were reverse transcribed with V-gene-specific primers. The PCR that amplified TCRs ran for roughly 20 cycles, relying on a constant-region primer and a V-primer adapter. Through in vitro transcription, the mRNA that had been isolated was amplified. A single record per CDR3 protein comes from TCRdb applying MiXCR to the reads. The table lists approximately 84,000 distinct CDR3 sequences, less than 20% of them singletons. Germline assignment: CDR1 MGHDK and CDR2 SYGVNS. The CDR3 adds up to 16 amino acids, both ends counted. Time point noted: after trial treatment. Treatment specified: LDRT plus nivolumab, ipilimumab, low-dose cyclophosphamide and aspirin (RACIN trial). Concerning this clonotype: The DNA is left out, because the CDR3 cannot be placed on it with certainty; the CDR3 is given as TCRdb lists it.

The sequence derives from a male donor with prostate cancer. The specimen comprised PBMCs, sampled after low-dose radiotherapy plus immunotherapy. The chain links TRBV25-1 to TRBJ1-4; the table's D call, TRBD1, has no DNA check behind it. The CDR3 sequence: CASSDFGGGSEKLFFF.